These 6 T cell receptor beta chains share one sample of origin, sequenced in a study of cytomegalovirus exposure and HLA in healthy donors. Vbeta (60) and Jbeta (13) primers were used in the PCR. Sequenced by immunoSEQ multiplex PCR; TCRdb stores in-frame clones only, minus some. The sample has roughly 130,000 clones; about 76% are singletons. Sequencing was carried out using PBMCs. The receptor set was obtained from a female donor in good health and CMV-seronegative.

The chain joins TRBV5-4 to TRBJ2-5, with D perhaps matching TRBD2 (6 bases). Looked up from germline, CDR1 is SGHNT and CDR2 is YYREEE (reference sequence). This CDR3 spans 14 amino acids. V was trimmed by 1 base and J by 3 bases, leaving 10 bases between them. CDR3 bases: TGTGCCAGCAGCTTGAGGTGGGGGGAAGAGACCCAGTACTTC. This codes for CASSLRWGEETQYF.

The CDR3 sequence: CAWSVLNSPLHF. CDR3 nucleotide sequence: TGTGCCTGGAGTGTACTCAATTCACCCCTCCACTTT. The V call is TRBV30, the J call TRBJ1-6; D call uncertain. This CDR3 region has 12 residues. Germline-derived CDR1 and CDR2 are GTSNPN and SVGIG (reference sequence). V lost 0 bases to trimming and J lost 7 bases, with 4 bases between them. The full variable domain, its missing parts supplied by reference TRBV30 and TRBJ1-6, is SQTIHQWPATLVQPVGSPLSLECTVEGTSNPNLYWYRQAAGRGLQLLFYSVGIGQISSEVPQNLSASRPQDRQFILSSKKLLLSDSGFYLCAWSVLNSPLHFGNGTRLTVT.

The chain combines TRBV7-8 with TRBJ1-5, with a possible D match to TRBD1 (6 bases). Trimming took 1 base from V and 2 from J, leaving 15 bases between them. The CDR3 is 17 amino acids. Germline CDR1 reads SGHVS; CDR2 reads FQNEAQ. The CDR3 protein is CASSLGIGTRGNQPQHF. The CDR3, as DNA: TGTGCCAGCAGCTTAGGTATCGGGACACGAGGCAATCAGCCCCAGCATTTT.

In this sample, this clone turned up a few times. Written as DNA, the CDR3 is TGTGCCAGCAGCGGGACTAGCGGGGTCTACAATGAGCAGTTCTTC. This codes for CASSGTSGVYNEQFF. The chain is built from TRBV9 and TRBJ2-1, with 12 bases fitting TRBD2. This CDR3 is built from 15 residues. The ends lost 3 bases at V and 3 bases at J; junction bases unmatched: 1. The germline gives CDR1 SGDLS, CDR2 YYNGEE.

The chain uses TRBV7-9 and TRBJ2-3; 8 positions agree with TRBD2. With V trimmed by 2 bases and J by 4 bases, 5 bases remained unmatched. The CDR3 has 15 residues. The germline CDR1 and CDR2 sequences are SEHNR and FQNEAQ (reference sequence). CDR3 loop: CASSLPGGSSDTQYF. CDR3 bases: TGTGCCAGCAGCTTACCGGGGGGGAGCTCAGATACGCAGTATTTT.

The sample holds a few counts of this clone. This chain connects TRBV7-9 to TRBJ2-5; no clear D gene. V shed 1 base and J shed 9 bases, with 15 bases lying between them. The CDR3 is 14 amino acids. Germline V gives CDR1 SEHNR, CDR2 FQNEAQ (reference sequence). The chain's CDR3 is CASSLGAFLGPQYF. CDR3 DNA: TGTGCCAGCAGCTTAGGAGCCTTTCTTGGGCCCCAGTACTTC.